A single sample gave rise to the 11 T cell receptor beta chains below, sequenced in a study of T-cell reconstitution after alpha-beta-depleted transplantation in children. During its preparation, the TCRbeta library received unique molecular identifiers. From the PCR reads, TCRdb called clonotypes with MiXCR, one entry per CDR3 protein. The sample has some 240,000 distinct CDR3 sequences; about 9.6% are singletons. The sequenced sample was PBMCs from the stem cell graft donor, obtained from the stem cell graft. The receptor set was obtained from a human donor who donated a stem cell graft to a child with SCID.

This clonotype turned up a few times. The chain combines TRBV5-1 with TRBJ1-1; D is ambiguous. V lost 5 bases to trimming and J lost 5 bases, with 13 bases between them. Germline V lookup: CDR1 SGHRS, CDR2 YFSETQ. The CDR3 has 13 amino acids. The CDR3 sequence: CASRESGRTEAFF. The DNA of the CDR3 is TGCGCCAGCAGAGAATCGGGTCGGACTGAAGCTTTCTTT.

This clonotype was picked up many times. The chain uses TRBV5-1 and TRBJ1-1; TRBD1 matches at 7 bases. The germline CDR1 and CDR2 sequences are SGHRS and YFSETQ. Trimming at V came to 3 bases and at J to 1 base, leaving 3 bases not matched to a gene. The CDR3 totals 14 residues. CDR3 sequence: CASSSGGSNTEAFF. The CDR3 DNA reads TGCGCCAGCAGCTCAGGGGGGTCGAACACTGAAGCTTTCTTT.

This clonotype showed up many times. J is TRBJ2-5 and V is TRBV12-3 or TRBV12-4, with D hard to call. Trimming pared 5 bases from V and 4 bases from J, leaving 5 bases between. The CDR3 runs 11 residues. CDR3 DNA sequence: TGTGCCAGCAGTACAACAGAGACCCAGTACTTC. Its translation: CASSTTETQYF.

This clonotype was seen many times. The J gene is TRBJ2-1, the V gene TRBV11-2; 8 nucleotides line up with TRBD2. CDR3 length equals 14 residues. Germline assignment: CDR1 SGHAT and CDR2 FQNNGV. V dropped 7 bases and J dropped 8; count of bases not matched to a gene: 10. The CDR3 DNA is TGTGCCAGCACCAACCGGGGGGGGCTAGATGAGCAGTTCTTC. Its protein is CASTNRGGLDEQFF.

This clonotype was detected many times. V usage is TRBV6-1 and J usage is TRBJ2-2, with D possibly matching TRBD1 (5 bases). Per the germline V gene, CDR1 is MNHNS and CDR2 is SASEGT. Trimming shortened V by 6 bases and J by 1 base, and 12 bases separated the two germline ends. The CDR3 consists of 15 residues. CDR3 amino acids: CASSLGHLNTGELFF. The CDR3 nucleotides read TGTGCCAGCAGCCTAGGACACCTGAACACCGGGGAGCTGTTTTTT.

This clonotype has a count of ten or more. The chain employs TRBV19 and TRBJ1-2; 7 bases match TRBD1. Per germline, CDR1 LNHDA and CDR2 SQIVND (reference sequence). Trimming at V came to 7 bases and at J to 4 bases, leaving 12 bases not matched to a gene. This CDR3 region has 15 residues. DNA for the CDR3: TGTGCCAGTAATCCCCGAGTAGGGGGCGGCTATGGCTACACCTTC. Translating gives CASNPRVGGGYGYTF.

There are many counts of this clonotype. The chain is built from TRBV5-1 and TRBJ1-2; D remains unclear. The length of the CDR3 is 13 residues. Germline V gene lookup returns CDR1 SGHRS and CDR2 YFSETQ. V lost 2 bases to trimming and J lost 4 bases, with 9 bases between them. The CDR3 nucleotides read TGCGCCAGCAGCTTCGGGTCACGCTATGGCTACACCTTC. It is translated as CASSFGSRYGYTF. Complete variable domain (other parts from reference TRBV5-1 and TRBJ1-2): KAGVTQTPRYLIKTRGQQVTLSCSPISGHRSVSWYQQTPGQGLQFLFEYFSETQRNKGNFPGRFSGRQFSNSRSEMNVSTLELGDSALYLCASSFGSRYGYTFGSGTRLTVV.

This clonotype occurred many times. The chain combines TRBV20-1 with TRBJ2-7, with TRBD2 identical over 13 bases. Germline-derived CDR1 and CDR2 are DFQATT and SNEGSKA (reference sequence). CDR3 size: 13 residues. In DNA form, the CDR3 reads TGCGGCGGGACTAGCGGGGAAACCTACGAGCAGTACTTC. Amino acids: CGGTSGETYEQYF.

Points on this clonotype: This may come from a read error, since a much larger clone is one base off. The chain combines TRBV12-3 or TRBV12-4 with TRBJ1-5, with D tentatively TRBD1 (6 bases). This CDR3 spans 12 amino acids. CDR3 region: CASRTQGQPLHF. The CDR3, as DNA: TGTGCCAGCAGGACACAGGGTCAGCCCCTGCATTTT.

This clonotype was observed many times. The CDR3 protein is CASSQAGQGVDNSPLHF. In DNA form, the CDR3 reads TGTGCCAGCAGCCAAGCCGGACAGGGAGTGGATAATTCACCCCTCCACTTT. This rearrangement joins TRBV3-1 to TRBJ1-6; 8 positions match TRBD1. From germline, CDR1 is LGHDT and CDR2 YNNKEL (reference sequence). J gave up 5 bases and V 1 base, and 7 bases lay outside the gene matches. The CDR3 is made up of 17 amino acids.

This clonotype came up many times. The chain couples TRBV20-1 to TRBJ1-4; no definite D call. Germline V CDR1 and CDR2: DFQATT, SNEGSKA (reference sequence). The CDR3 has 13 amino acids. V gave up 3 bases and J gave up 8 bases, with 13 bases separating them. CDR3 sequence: CSASRQLGEKLFF. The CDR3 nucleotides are TGCAGTGCTAGTAGGCAGTTGGGCGAAAAACTGTTTTTT.